This is a list of T cell receptor beta chains from one sample in a study of cytomegalovirus exposure and HLA in healthy donors. Method: immunoSEQ multiplex PCR; TCRdb's copy keeps in-frame clones and lacks some. The sample contains some 150,000 clones, roughly 80% of which appear only once. The sample consisted of PBMCs. The source is a man aged 40-49 years in good health and CMV-seronegative. Both conserved end residues are part of each CDR3. A D gene is named only where the DNA matches it firmly. Not every row has a clone size; where given, it reads once, few, many or a size class.

cdr3_length	clone_size	v_call	d_call	j_call	cdr3_aa	cdr3_nt
15	-	TRBV7-2	TRBD2	TRBJ2-5	CASSQGRGGRETQYF	TGTGCCAGCAGCCAGGGGCGGGGGGGCCGTGAGACCCAGTACTTC
15	once	TRBV7-2	-	TRBJ1-5	CASSLVLYPTAPQHF	TGTGCCAGCAGCTTAGTCCTTTACCCCACAGCGCCCCAGCATTTT
15	-	TRBV6-1	TRBD2	TRBJ2-1	CASSDLAGGYNEQFF	TGTGCCAGCAGTGATCTAGCGGGGGGATACAATGAGCAGTTCTTC
15	-	TRBV11-2	-	TRBJ2-7	CASSPRSGGTYEQYF	TGTGCCAGCAGCCCGCGAAGCGGAGGGACGTACGAGCAGTACTTC
17	-	TRBV7-2	TRBD1	TRBJ2-6	CASSLQGTGSGANVLTF	TGTGCCAGCAGTCTACAGGGGACCGGTTCTGGGGCCAACGTCCTGACTTTC
13	-	TRBV29-1	TRBD1	TRBJ1-2	CSVKGTDNYGYTF	TGCAGCGTCAAAGGGACAGACAACTATGGCTACACCTTC
14	few	TRBV9	-	TRBJ2-3	CASSVSSSTDTQYF	TGTGCCAGCAGCGTATCTTCTAGCACAGATACGCAGTATTTT
14	-	TRBV5-6	-	TRBJ2-1	CASSHFRSYNEQFF	TGTGCCAGCAGCCACTTTCGCTCCTACAATGAGCAGTTCTTC
12	once	TRBV5-5	-	TRBJ2-7	CASSNNFYEQYF	TGTGCCAGCAGCAATAACTTCTACGAGCAGTACTTC
16	-	TRBV6-6	-	TRBJ1-2	CASTPHRTASFYGYTF	TGTGCCAGCACTCCCCATCGGACAGCCTCTTTCTATGGCTACACCTTC
15	-	TRBV18	-	TRBJ1-1	CASSYTGNWNTEAFF	TGTGCCAGCTCATATACAGGGAACTGGAACACTGAAGCTTTCTTT
15	-	TRBV2	-	TRBJ1-4	CASAPEDMKNEKLFF	TGTGCCAGCGCCCCCGAGGACATGAAGAATGAAAAACTGTTTTTT
17	-	TRBV9	-	TRBJ1-2	CASSVGTWGRANYGYTF	TGTGCCAGCAGCGTAGGAACGTGGGGGCGGGCTAACTATGGCTACACCTTC
11	once	TRBV20-1	-	TRBJ2-4	CSAPGKNIQYF	TGCAGTGCTCCCGGTAAAAACATTCAGTACTTC
14	-	TRBV27	TRBD1	TRBJ1-2	CASGLRDRGAGYTF	TGTGCCAGCGGACTCCGGGACAGGGGAGCTGGCTACACCTTC
16	few	TRBV4-3	TRBD1	TRBJ2-5	CASSQDRTGVGETQYF	TGCGCCAGCAGCCAAGATCGCACAGGGGTTGGAGAGACCCAGTACTTC
14	once	TRBV5-4	-	TRBJ2-3	CASSSYPSTDTQYF	TGTGCCAGCAGCTCCTACCCTAGCACAGATACGCAGTATTTT
16	-	TRBV9	-	TRBJ2-3	CASSPAGAPHTDTQYF	TGTGCCAGCAGCCCCGCGGGGGCGCCCCACACAGATACGCAGTATTTT
14	-	TRBV2	-	TRBJ1-1	CASILEQGNTEAFF	-
13	-	TRBV6-6	TRBD2	TRBJ2-3	CASSDQRGDTQYF	TGTGCCAGCAGTGACCAGCGGGGGGATACGCAGTATTTT
15	-	TRBV5-1	-	TRBJ1-1	CASSGLGRSYQEAFF	TGCGCCAGCAGCGGCCTGGGGCGCTCCTACCAAGAGGCTTTCTTT
16	-	TRBV6-1	-	TRBJ2-7	CASSEAPTSYAYEQYF	TGTGCCAGCAGTGAAGCTCCGACAAGCTATGCCTACGAGCAGTACTTC
15	few	TRBV10-3	TRBD1	TRBJ1-6	CAISEGTGAGSPLHF	TGTGCCATCAGTGAGGGGACAGGGGCGGGATCACCCCTCCACTTT
16	-	TRBV4-1	TRBD1	TRBJ1-2	CASSQGRQGTIYGYPF	TGCGCCAGCAGCCAAGGGAGACAGGGAACTATTTATGGCTACCCCTTC
10	-	TRBV6-1	-	TRBJ1-1	CASSERGAFF	TGTGCCAGCAGTGAACGAGGAGCTTTCTTT
15	few	TRBV28	TRBD2	TRBJ2-7	CASGSGTSGIYEQYF	TGTGCCAGCGGGTCGGGGACTAGCGGCATCTACGAGCAGTACTTC
13	-	TRBV29-1	-	TRBJ2-3	CSVDQGGTDTQYF	TGCAGCGTGGACCAAGGGGGCACAGATACGCAGTATTTT
15	-	TRBV7-9	TRBD1	TRBJ1-6	CASSSGGLGNSPLHF	TGTGCCAGCAGCTCAGGGGGGCTGGGGAATTCACCCCTCCACTTT
16	-	TRBV5-4	TRBD2	TRBJ2-3	CASSRTSGGPTDTQYF	TGTGCCAGCAGCCGGACTAGCGGGGGACCCACAGATACGCAGTATTTT
18	-	TRBV19	TRBD1	TRBJ2-3	CASSIEGSWTGSKDTQYF	TGTGCCAGTAGTATAGAGGGGTCCTGGACAGGGAGTAAAGATACGCAGTATTTT
15	-	TRBV14	-	TRBJ1-2	CASSQGLGGDYGYTF	TGTGCCAGCAGCCAAGGCTTGGGAGGAGACTATGGCTACACCTTC
12	-	TRBV5-4	-	TRBJ1-1	CASSSQDTEAFF	TGTGCCAGCAGCTCGCAGGACACTGAAGCTTTCTTT
15	-	TRBV5-5	-	TRBJ2-7	CASTSRPGESLEQYF	TGTGCCAGCACCTCACGCCCGGGGGAGTCCCTCGAGCAGTACTTC
16	-	TRBV4-3	TRBD1	TRBJ1-5	CASSQDLGQINQPQHF	TGCGCCAGCAGCCAAGATCTGGGACAGATTAATCAGCCCCAGCATTTT
13	few	TRBV5-4	-	TRBJ1-1	CASSFRQGTEAFF	TGTGCCAGCAGCTTCAGGCAAGGTACTGAAGCTTTCTTT
16	-	TRBV10-3	TRBD2	TRBJ2-6	CAISSGGLSGANVLTF	TGTGCCATCAGTAGCGGGGGCCTCTCTGGGGCCAACGTCCTGACTTTC
16	-	TRBV5-1	TRBD1	TRBJ1-2	CASSSNAGQTIYGYTF	TGCGCCAGCAGCTCAAACGCGGGACAGACGATCTATGGCTACACCTTC
12	-	TRBV28	-	TRBJ1-2	CASSPGSYGYTF	TGTGCCAGCAGCCCAGGGTCCTATGGCTACACCTTC
16	-	TRBV4-1	-	TRBJ1-1	CASRAPGSGENTEAFF	TGCGCCAGCAGGGCTCCTGGGTCGGGTGAGAACACTGAAGCTTTCTTT
14	once	TRBV5-6	TRBD2	TRBJ2-1	CASSPSGVYNEQFF	TGTGCCAGCAGCCCTAGCGGAGTCTACAATGAGCAGTTCTTC
14	-	TRBV7-6	-	TRBJ1-2	CASSRGWGVWSYTF	TGTGCCAGCAGCCGGGGGTGGGGGGTTTGGAGCTACACCTTC
13	-	TRBV10-1	TRBD1	TRBJ2-3	CASRDSSTDTQYF	TGCGCCAGCCGGGACAGTAGCACAGATACGCAGTATTTT
15	-	TRBV7-9	-	TRBJ2-7	CASSSRGAAGGEQYF	TGTGCCAGCAGCAGCCGGGGGGCAGCCGGAGGCGAGCAGTACTTC
14	-	TRBV11-2	-	TRBJ2-3	CASSLAGVKDTQYF	TGTGCCAGCAGCTTAGCCGGGGTGAAAGATACGCAGTATTTT
15	-	TRBV6-1	TRBD2	TRBJ2-7	CASSEAGTRGYEQYF	TGTGCCAGCAGTGAAGCCGGGACTAGGGGCTACGAGCAGTACTTC
14	-	TRBV7-3	TRBD2	TRBJ2-2	CASSLAGGPGELFF	TGTGCCAGCAGCTTAGCGGGGGGGCCCGGGGAGCTGTTTTTT
14	-	TRBV5-1	TRBD1	TRBJ1-1	CASSLEGADTEAFF	TGCGCCAGCAGCTTGGAGGGGGCGGACACTGAAGCTTTCTTT
14	few	TRBV7-2	TRBD1	TRBJ1-1	CASTRDRANTEAFF	TGTGCCAGCACTAGAGACAGGGCGAACACTGAAGCTTTCTTT
15	-	TRBV5-1	TRBD1	TRBJ1-5	CASSLGRGLGQPQHF	TGCGCCAGCAGCTTGGGCAGGGGGCTCGGTCAGCCCCAGCATTTT
16	-	TRBV18	-	TRBJ1-1	CASSPRQLGMNTEAFF	TGTGCCAGCTCACCCCGACAGCTTGGGATGAACACTGAAGCTTTCTTT
11	-	TRBV6-1	-	TRBJ2-7	CASSVLSEQYF	TGTGCCAGCAGTGTCCTGAGCGAGCAGTACTTC
15	-	TRBV7-9	-	TRBJ2-7	CASSLGWPSSYEQYF	TGTGCCAGCAGCTTAGGTTGGCCAAGCTCCTACGAGCAGTACTTC
14	-	TRBV6-5	-	TRBJ2-5	CASSYSLEKETQYF	TGTGCCAGCAGTTACTCGTTGGAGAAAGAGACCCAGTACTTC
14	once	TRBV5-6	-	TRBJ1-2	CASSLEGQSYGYTF	TGTGCCAGCAGCTTGGAAGGACAGAGCTATGGCTACACCTTC
18	-	TRBV4-1	-	TRBJ2-4	CASSHGLGRGLAKNIQYF	TGCGCCAGCAGCCATGGCCTCGGGCGGGGGCTAGCCAAAAACATTCAGTACTTC
12	-	TRBV7-9	TRBD1	TRBJ1-1	CASSRQGREAFF	TGTGCCAGCAGCCGACAGGGTCGCGAAGCTTTCTTT
15	once	TRBV29-1	-	TRBJ2-5	CSVLDFAGSRETQYF	TGCAGCGTGCTGGATTTCGCGGGGAGCCGGGAGACCCAGTACTTC